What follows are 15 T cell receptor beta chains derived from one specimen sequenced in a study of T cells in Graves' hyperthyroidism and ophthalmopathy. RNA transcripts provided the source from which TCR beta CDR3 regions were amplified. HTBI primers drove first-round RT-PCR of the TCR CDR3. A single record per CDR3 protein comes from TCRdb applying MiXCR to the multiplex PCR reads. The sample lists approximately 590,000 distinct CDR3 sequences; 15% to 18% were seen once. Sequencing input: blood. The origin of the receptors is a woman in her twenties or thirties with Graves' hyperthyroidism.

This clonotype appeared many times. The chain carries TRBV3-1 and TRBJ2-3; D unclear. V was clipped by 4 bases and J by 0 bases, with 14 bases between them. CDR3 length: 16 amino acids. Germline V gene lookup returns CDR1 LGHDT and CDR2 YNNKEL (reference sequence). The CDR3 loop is CASSPTARISTDTQYF. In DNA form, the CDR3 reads TGTGCCAGCAGCCCAACGGCCAGGATTAGCACAGATACGCAGTATTTT.

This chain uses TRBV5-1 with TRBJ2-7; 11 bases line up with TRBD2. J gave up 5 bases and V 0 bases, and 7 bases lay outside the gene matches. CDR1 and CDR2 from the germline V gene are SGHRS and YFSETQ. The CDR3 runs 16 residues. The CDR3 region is CASSLGLAGRRDEQYF. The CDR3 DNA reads TGCGCCAGCAGCTTGGGACTAGCGGGAAGAAGGGACGAGCAGTACTTC.

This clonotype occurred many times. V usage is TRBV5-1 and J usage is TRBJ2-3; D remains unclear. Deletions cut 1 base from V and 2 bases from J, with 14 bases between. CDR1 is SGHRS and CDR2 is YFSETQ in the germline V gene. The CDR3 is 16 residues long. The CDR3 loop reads CASSLYVEKNTDTQYF. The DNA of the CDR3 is TGCGCCAGCAGCTTGTATGTCGAGAAAAACACAGATACGCAGTATTTT.

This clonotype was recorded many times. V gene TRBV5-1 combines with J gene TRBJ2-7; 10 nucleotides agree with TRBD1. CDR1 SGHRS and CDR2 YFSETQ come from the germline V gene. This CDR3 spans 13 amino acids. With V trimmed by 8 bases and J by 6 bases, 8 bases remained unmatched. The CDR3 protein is CASRTGGVREQYF. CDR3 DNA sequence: TGCGCCAGTCGGACAGGGGGGGTGCGCGAGCAGTACTTC.

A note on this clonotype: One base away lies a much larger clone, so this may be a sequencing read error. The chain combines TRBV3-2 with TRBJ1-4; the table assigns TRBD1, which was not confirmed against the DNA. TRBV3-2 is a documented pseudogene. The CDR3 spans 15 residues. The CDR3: CASSAGGAANEKLFF. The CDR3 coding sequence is TGTGCCAGCAGTGCCGGCGGGGCGGCTAATGAAAAACTGTTTTTT.

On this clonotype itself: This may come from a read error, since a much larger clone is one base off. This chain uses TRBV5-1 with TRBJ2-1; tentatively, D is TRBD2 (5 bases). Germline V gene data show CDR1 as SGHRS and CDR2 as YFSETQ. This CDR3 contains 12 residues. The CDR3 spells CAGSLSSWAQFF. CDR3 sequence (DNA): TGCGCCGGCAGCTTGTCTAGCTGGGCTCAGTTCTTC.

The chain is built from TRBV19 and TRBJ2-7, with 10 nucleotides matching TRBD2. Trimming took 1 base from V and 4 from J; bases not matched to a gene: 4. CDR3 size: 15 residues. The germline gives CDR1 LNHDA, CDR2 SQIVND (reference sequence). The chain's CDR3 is CASSIATSGLYEQYF. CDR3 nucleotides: TGTGCCAGTAGTATAGCGACTAGCGGGCTTTACGAGCAGTACTTC. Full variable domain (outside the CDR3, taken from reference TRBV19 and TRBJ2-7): DGGITQSPKYLFRKEGQNVTLSCEQNLNHDAMYWYRQDPGQGLRLIYYSQIVNDFQKGDIAEGYSVSREKKESFPLTVTSAQKNPTAFYLCASSIATSGLYEQYFGPGTRLTVT.

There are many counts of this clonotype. In nucleotides, the CDR3 is TGTGCCAGCAGTTGGGACCGCCCGGGGGGGACAGGGGTAGGGGGGAGCTCCTACGAGCAGTACTTC. This translates into CASSWDRPGGTGVGGSSYEQYF. J is TRBJ2-7 and V is TRBV6-1; 10 nucleotides match TRBD1. The CDR3 consists of 22 residues. With 5 bases clipped from V and 0 bases from J, the junction kept 25 bases outside the gene matches. CDR1 is MNHNS, CDR2 SASEGT, per germline.

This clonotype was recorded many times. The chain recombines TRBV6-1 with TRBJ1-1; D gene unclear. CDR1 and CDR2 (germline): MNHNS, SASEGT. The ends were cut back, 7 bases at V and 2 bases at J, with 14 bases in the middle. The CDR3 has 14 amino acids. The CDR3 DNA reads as TGTGCCAGCACCAAAGCGGGCTCCAACACTGAAGCTTTCTTT. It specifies CASTKAGSNTEAFF.

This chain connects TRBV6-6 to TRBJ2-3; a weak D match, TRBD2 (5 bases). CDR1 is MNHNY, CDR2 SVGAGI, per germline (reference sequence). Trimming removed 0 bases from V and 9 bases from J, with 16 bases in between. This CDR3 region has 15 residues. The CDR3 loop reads CASSYSRGSPGTQYF. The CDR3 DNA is TGTGCCAGCAGTTACTCTCGCGGGTCCCCTGGGACGCAGTATTTT.

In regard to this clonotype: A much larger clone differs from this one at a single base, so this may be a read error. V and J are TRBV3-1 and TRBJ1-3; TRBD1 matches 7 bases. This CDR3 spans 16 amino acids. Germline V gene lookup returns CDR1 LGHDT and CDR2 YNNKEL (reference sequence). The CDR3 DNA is TGTGCCCGCAGCCGCGGACAGGAAAGCTCTGGAAACACCATATATTTT. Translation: CARSRGQESSGNTIYF.

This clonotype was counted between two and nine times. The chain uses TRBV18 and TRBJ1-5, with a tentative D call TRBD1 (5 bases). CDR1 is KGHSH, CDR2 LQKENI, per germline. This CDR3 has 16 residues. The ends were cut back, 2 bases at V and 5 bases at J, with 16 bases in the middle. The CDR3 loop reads CASSPSLLGQDQPQHF. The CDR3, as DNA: TGTGCCAGCTCACCATCCCTCCTTGGACAAGATCAGCCCCAGCATTTT.

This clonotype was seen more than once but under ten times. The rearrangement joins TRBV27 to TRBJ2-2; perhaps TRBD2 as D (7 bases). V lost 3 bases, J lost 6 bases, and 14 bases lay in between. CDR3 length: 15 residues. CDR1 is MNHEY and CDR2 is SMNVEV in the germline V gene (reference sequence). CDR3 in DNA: TGTGCCAGCAGTTTTGCGGGGGCGCTACCCGGGGAGCTGTTTTTT. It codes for CASSFAGALPGELFF.

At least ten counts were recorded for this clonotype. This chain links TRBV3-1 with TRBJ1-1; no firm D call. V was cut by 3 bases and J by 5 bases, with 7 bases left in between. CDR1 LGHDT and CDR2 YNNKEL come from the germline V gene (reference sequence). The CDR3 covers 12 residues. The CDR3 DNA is TGTGCCAGCAGCCATGCCACGACTGAAGCTTTCTTT. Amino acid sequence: CASSHATTEAFF.

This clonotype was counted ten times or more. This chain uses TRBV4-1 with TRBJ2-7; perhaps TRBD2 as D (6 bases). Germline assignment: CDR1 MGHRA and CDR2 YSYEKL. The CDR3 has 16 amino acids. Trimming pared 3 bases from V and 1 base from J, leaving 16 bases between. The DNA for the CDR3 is TGCGCCAGCAGCCACGCTTGGCGGGATCGGTCCTACGAGCAGTACTTC. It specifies CASSHAWRDRSYEQYF.